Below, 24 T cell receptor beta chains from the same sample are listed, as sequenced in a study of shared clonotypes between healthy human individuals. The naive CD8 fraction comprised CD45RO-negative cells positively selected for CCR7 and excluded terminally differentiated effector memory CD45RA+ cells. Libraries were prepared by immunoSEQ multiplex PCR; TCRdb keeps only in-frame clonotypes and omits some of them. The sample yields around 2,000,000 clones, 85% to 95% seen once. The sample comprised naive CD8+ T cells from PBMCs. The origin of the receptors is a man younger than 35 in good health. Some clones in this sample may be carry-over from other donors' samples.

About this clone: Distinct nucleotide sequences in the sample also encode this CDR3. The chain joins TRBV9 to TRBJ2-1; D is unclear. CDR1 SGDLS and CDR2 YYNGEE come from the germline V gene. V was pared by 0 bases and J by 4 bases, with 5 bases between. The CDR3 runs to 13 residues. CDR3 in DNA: TGTGCCAGCAGCGTAGGGTCATACAATGAGCAGTTCTTC. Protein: CASSVGSYNEQFF.

CDR3 sequence (DNA): TGCGCCAGCAGCCAAGATATGGTCCGGGACACCTCCTACGAGCAGTACTTC. Its protein product is CASSQDMVRDTSYEQYF. V usage is TRBV4-1 and J usage is TRBJ2-7; D might be TRBD1 (6 bases). Germline V CDR1 and CDR2: MGHRA, YSYEKL. V was pared by 0 bases and J by 0 bases, with 15 bases between. CDR3 length equals 17 residues.

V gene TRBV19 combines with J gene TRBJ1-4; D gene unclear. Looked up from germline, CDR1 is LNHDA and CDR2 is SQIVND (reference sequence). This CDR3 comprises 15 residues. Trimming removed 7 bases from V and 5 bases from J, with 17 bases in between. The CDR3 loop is CASTLTRGVNEKLFF. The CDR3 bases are TGTGCCAGTACCCTAACCCGTGGGGTGAATGAAAAACTGTTTTTT.

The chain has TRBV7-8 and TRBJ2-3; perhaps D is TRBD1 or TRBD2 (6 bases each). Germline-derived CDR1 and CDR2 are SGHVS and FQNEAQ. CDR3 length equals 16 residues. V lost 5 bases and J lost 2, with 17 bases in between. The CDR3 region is CASSTRGRMVTDTQYF. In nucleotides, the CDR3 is TGTGCCAGCAGCACGAGGGGGAGGATGGTCACAGATACGCAGTATTTT.

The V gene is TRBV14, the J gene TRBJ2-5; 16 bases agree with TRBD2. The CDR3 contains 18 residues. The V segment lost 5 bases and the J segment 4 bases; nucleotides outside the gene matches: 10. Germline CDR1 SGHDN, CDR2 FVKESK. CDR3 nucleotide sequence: TGTGCCAGCAGCAACAACCCGGGACTAGCGGGAGGGCCAGAGACCCAGTACTTC. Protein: CASSNNPGLAGGPETQYF.

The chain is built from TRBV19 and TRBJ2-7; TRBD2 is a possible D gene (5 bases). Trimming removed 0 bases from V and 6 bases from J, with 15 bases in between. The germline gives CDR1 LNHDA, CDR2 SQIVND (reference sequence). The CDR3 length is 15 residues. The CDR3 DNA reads TGTGCCAGTAGTATAGATTGGTCCGGGGTACGCGAGCAGTACTTC. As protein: CASSIDWSGVREQYF.

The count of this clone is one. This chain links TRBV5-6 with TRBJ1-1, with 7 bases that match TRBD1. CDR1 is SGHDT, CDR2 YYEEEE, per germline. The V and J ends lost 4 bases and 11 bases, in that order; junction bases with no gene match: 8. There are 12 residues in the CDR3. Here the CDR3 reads CASSVGQVAAFF. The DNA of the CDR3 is TGTGCCAGCAGCGTCGGACAGGTCGCGGCTTTCTTT. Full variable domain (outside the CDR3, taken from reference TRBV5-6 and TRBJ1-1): DAGVTQSPTHLIKTRGQQVTLRCSPKSGHDTVSWYQQALGQGPQFIFQYYEEEERQRGNFPDRFSGHQFPNYSSELNVNALLLGDSALYLCASSVGQVAAFFGQGTRLTVV.

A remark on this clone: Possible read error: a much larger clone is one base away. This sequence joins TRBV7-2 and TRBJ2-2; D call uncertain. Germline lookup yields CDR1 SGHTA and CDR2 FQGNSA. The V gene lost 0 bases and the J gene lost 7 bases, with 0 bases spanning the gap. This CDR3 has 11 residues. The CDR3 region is CASSLAGELFF. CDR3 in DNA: TGTGCCAGCAGCTTAGCCGGGGAGCTGTTTTTT.

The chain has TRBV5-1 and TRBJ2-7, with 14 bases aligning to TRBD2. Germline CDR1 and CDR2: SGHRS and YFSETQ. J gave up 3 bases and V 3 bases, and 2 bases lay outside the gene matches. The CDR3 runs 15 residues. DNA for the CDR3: TGCGCCAGCAGCTGGGGGACTAGCGGGAGCTACGAGCAGTACTTC. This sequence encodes CASSWGTSGSYEQYF.

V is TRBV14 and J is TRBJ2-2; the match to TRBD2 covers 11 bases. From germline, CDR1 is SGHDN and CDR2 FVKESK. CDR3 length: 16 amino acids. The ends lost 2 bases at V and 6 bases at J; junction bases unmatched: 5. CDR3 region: CASSQTSGSYAGELFF. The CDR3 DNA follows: TGTGCCAGCAGCCAAACTAGCGGGAGTTATGCCGGGGAGCTGTTTTTT.

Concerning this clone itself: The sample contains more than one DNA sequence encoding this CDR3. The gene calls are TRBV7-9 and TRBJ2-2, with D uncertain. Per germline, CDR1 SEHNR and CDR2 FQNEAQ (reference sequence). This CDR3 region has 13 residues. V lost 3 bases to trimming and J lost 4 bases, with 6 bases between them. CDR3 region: CASSFGPTGELFF. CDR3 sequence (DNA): TGTGCCAGCAGCTTCGGGCCCACCGGGGAGCTGTTTTTT.

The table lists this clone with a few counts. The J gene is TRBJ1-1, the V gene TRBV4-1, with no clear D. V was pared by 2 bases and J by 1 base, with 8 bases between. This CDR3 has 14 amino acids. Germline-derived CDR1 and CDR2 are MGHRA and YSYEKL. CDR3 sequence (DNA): TGCGCCAGCAGCCAAACAGAGGGGAACACTGAAGCTTTCTTT. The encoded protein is CASSQTEGNTEAFF.

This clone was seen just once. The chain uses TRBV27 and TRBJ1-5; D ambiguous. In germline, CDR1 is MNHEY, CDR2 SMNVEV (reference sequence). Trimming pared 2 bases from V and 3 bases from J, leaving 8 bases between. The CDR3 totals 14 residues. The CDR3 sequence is CASSLQINNQPQHF. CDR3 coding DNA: TGTGCCAGCAGTTTACAGATTAACAATCAGCCCCAGCATTTT.

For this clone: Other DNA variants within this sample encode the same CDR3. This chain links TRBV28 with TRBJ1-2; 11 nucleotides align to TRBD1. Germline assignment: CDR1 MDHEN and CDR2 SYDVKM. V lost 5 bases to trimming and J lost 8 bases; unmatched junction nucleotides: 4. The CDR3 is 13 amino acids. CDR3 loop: CASSPDRGLGYTF. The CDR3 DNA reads TGTGCCAGCAGTCCGGACAGGGGGCTGGGCTACACCTTC.

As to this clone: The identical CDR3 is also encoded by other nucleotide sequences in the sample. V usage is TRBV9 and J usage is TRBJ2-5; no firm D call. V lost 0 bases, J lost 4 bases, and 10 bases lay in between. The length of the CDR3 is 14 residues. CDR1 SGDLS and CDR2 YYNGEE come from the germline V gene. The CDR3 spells CASSVAGSRETQYF. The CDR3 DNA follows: TGTGCCAGCAGCGTAGCTGGTAGCAGAGAGACCCAGTACTTC.

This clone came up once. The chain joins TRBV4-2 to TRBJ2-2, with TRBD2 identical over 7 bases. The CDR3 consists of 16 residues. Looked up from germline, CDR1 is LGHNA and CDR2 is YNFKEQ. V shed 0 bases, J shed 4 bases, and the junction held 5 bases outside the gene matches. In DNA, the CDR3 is TGTGCCAGCAGCCAAGACTGGCGGGAGTTCACCGGGGAGCTGTTTTTT. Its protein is CASSQDWREFTGELFF.

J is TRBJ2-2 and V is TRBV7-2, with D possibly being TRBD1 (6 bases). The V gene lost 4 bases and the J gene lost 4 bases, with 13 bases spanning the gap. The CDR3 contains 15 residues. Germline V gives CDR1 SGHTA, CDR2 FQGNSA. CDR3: CASSSRQGSTGELFF. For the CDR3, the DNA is TGTGCCAGCAGCTCAAGGCAGGGGAGCACCGGGGAGCTGTTTTTT.

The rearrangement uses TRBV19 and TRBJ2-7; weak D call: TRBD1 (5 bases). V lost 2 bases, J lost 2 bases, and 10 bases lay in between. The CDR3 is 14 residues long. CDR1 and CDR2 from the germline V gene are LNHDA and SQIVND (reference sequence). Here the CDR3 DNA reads TGTGCCAGTAGTATACTGGGGCAGGCCTACGAGCAGTACTTC. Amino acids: CASSILGQAYEQYF.

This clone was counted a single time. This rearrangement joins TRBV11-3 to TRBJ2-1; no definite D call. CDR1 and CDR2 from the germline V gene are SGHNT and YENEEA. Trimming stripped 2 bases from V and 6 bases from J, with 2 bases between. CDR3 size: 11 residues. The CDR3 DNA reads TGTGCCAGCAGCTTAACCAATGAGCAGTTCTTC. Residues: CASSLTNEQFF.

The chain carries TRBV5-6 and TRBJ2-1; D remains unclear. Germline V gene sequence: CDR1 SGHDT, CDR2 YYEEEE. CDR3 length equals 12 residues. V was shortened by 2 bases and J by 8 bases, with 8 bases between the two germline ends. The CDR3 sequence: CASSFRWDEQFF. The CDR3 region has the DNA TGTGCCAGCAGCTTTCGGTGGGATGAGCAGTTCTTC.

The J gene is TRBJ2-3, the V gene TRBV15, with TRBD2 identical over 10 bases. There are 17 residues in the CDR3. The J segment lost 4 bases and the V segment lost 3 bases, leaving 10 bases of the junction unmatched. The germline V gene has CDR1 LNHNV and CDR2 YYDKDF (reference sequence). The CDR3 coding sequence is TGTGCCACCAGCAGGGCGGGACTAGCGAGTGGGTCAGATACGCAGTATTTT. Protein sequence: CATSRAGLASGSDTQYF.

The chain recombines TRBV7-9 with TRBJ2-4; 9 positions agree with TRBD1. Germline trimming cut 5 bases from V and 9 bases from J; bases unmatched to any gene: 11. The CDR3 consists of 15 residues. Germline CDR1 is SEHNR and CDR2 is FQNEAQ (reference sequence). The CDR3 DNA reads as TGTGCCAGCAGCCAAGTGACAGGACAGGGGACCATTCAGTACTTC. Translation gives CASSQVTGQGTIQYF.

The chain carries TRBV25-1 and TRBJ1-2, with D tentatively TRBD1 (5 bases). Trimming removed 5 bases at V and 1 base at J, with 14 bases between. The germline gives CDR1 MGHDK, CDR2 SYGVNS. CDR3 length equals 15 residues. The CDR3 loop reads CASSSPGLSNYGYTF. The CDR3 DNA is TGTGCCAGCAGTTCGCCGGGACTCAGTAACTATGGCTACACCTTC.

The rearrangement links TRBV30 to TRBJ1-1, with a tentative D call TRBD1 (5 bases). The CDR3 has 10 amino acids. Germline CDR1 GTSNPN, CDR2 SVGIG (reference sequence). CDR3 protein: CALGVVEAFF. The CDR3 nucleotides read TGTGCTCTAGGGGTGGTGGAAGCTTTCTTT.